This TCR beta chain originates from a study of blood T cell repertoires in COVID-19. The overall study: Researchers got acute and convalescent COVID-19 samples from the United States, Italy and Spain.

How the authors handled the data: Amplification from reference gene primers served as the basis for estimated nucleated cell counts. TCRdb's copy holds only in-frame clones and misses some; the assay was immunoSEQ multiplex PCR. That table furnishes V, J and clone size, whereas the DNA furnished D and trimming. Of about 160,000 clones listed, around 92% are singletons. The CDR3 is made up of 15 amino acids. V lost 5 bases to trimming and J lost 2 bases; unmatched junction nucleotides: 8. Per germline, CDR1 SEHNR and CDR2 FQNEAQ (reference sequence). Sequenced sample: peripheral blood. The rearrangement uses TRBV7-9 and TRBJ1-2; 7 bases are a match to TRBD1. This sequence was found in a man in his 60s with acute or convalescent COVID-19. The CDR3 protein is CASSENPGQNYGYTF. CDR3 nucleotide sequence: TGTGCCAGCAGCGAGAATCCGGGACAGAACTATGGCTACACCTTC.